A selection of T cell receptor beta chains follows, all from one sample in a study of CXCR3-negative and CXCR3-positive naive CD8 T cells. TCRdb reprocessed the 5' RACE reads and reports one entry per CDR3 protein, with no DNA. The listing records about 98,000 distinct CDR3 sequences. The sequenced material came from naive CXCR3+ CD8+ T cells from blood. The receptors come from a human donor in good health. Some clones in this sample may be carry-over from other donors' samples. The CDR3 runs from the conserved cysteine through the conserved F or W. The order of the fields is V gene, J gene, CDR3 protein.

v_call: TRBV6-2/TRBV6-3
j_call: TRBJ2-7
cdr3_aa: CASSFDRGPSPYEQYF

v_call: TRBV7-2
j_call: TRBJ2-7
cdr3_aa: CASSSGVGAYEQYF

v_call: TRBV19
j_call: TRBJ2-7
cdr3_aa: CASSIAAGGTYEQYF

v_call: TRBV19
j_call: TRBJ2-3
cdr3_aa: CASRISGGDYSTDTQYF

v_call: TRBV29-1
j_call: TRBJ1-5
cdr3_aa: CSVEDGQGRGQPQHF

v_call: TRBV7-8
j_call: TRBJ2-1
cdr3_aa: CASSFYPGGAENEQFF

v_call: TRBV7-2
j_call: TRBJ2-5
cdr3_aa: CASSLGQGFQETQYF

v_call: TRBV6-6
j_call: TRBJ2-7
cdr3_aa: CASDWGYPPYEQYF

v_call: TRBV7-9
j_call: TRBJ2-7
cdr3_aa: CASSSGTGLYEQYF

v_call: TRBV28
j_call: TRBJ2-7
cdr3_aa: CASIFQGVGEQYF

v_call: TRBV12-3/TRBV12-4
j_call: TRBJ1-1
cdr3_aa: CASSLGMGLNLNTEAFF

v_call: TRBV5-1
j_call: TRBJ2-7
cdr3_aa: CASSPVRDLIYEQYF

v_call: TRBV5-5
j_call: TRBJ2-6
cdr3_aa: CASSWEKGTVSSGANVLTF

v_call: TRBV15
j_call: TRBJ2-7
cdr3_aa: CATSRDAEGPHSYEQYF

v_call: TRBV4-3
j_call: TRBJ2-7
cdr3_aa: CASSQDRHYEQYF

v_call: TRBV10-3
j_call: TRBJ2-7
cdr3_aa: CATEGSNEQYF

v_call: TRBV25-1
j_call: TRBJ1-1
cdr3_aa: CASSEFKGTEAFF

v_call: TRBV4-3
j_call: TRBJ1-5
cdr3_aa: CASSQYLDSRSNQPQHF

v_call: TRBV7-2
j_call: TRBJ1-4
cdr3_aa: CASSSTGGEEKLFF

v_call: TRBV12-3/TRBV12-4
j_call: TRBJ2-3
cdr3_aa: CATQKVSTDTQYF

v_call: TRBV29-1
j_call: TRBJ1-2
cdr3_aa: CSVEESGRNYGYTF

v_call: TRBV6-2/TRBV6-3
j_call: TRBJ1-1
cdr3_aa: CASSYFGTGNTEAFF

v_call: TRBV7-9
j_call: TRBJ2-1
cdr3_aa: CASLGDSFDEQFF

v_call: TRBV18
j_call: TRBJ1-1
cdr3_aa: CASSLRTGVFTEAFF

v_call: TRBV28
j_call: TRBJ2-5
cdr3_aa: CASSLEAPAALETQYF

v_call: TRBV12-3/TRBV12-4
j_call: TRBJ1-1
cdr3_aa: CASSLAGVGTEAFF

v_call: TRBV5-1
j_call: TRBJ2-1
cdr3_aa: CASSLDRTYNEQFF

v_call: TRBV6-1
j_call: TRBJ2-5
cdr3_aa: CASSEFGVADQETQYF

v_call: TRBV7-8
j_call: TRBJ2-3
cdr3_aa: CASSLEGGPDTQYF

v_call: TRBV5-1
j_call: TRBJ1-1
cdr3_aa: CASSFRLGRGSSEAFF

v_call: TRBV7-9
j_call: TRBJ1-5
cdr3_aa: CASSSPTGGNQPQHF

v_call: TRBV27
j_call: TRBJ2-2
cdr3_aa: CASSLRGINTGELFF

v_call: TRBV7-6
j_call: TRBJ2-7
cdr3_aa: CASTEGAGAYEQYF

v_call: TRBV28
j_call: TRBJ1-2
cdr3_aa: CASSTTGQLLNYGYTF

v_call: TRBV20-1
j_call: TRBJ2-2
cdr3_aa: CSARDLSVYGELFF

v_call: TRBV6-2/TRBV6-3
j_call: TRBJ2-3
cdr3_aa: CASSYSPTWDADTQYF

v_call: TRBV6-2/TRBV6-3
j_call: TRBJ1-2
cdr3_aa: CASHPDNYGYTF

v_call: TRBV14
j_call: TRBJ2-5
cdr3_aa: CASSQAAWGLGGEEETQYF

v_call: TRBV28
j_call: TRBJ2-7
cdr3_aa: CASSRDGSFAYEQYF

v_call: TRBV7-2
j_call: TRBJ2-5
cdr3_aa: CASSLEGQGETQYF

v_call: TRBV6-5
j_call: TRBJ2-1
cdr3_aa: CASSYGGGHNEQFF

v_call: TRBV14
j_call: TRBJ2-2
cdr3_aa: CASSQDLSGWTGELFF

v_call: TRBV7-9
j_call: TRBJ2-5
cdr3_aa: CASRGTSGGETQYF

v_call: TRBV7-9
j_call: TRBJ2-7
cdr3_aa: CASIPDWTPGEQYF

v_call: TRBV29-1
j_call: TRBJ2-3
cdr3_aa: CSVEDVRTRLNTQYF

v_call: TRBV29-1
j_call: TRBJ2-7
cdr3_aa: CSVYLKGYEQYF

v_call: TRBV7-2
j_call: TRBJ1-1
cdr3_aa: CASSLYAVGTGGGVEAFF

v_call: TRBV20-1
j_call: TRBJ2-7
cdr3_aa: CSAPSYLSYEQYF

v_call: TRBV20-1
j_call: TRBJ1-5
cdr3_aa: CSASEIGYSNQPQHF

v_call: TRBV29-1
j_call: TRBJ2-3
cdr3_aa: CSVTSGGAPDTQYF

v_call: TRBV7-6
j_call: TRBJ2-7
cdr3_aa: CASSSQPGQGTGEQYF

v_call: TRBV12-3/TRBV12-4
j_call: TRBJ1-2
cdr3_aa: CASSLAIQGAHGYTF

v_call: TRBV30
j_call: TRBJ2-7
cdr3_aa: CAWSSGQSYEQYF

v_call: TRBV28
j_call: TRBJ2-2
cdr3_aa: CASSPNSGPGTSNTGELFF

v_call: TRBV6-5
j_call: TRBJ2-3
cdr3_aa: CASSPPGLGVTDTQYF

v_call: TRBV12-3/TRBV12-4
j_call: TRBJ1-5
cdr3_aa: CASSFVGNQPQHF